The 15 T cell receptor beta chains in this list originate from one sample, sequenced in a study of CD8+CD57+ T cells in acquired aplastic anemia. Sequencing involved patients with CD8+CD57+ cell expansion previously shown by flow cytometry. Genomic DNA constituted the template upon which TCR beta VDJ and CDR3 profiling was performed. Each CDR3 protein gets one entry after TCRdb re-called the reads with MiXCR. Among hundreds of thousands of distinct CDR3 sequences listed, roughly a third were seen once. Sequences were obtained from sorted CD4+, CD8+, or CD8+CD57+ T cells (not recorded which) from PBMCs. The receptors here all came from a human donor with aplastic anemia.

The V and J genes are TRBV19 and TRBJ1-2; no firm D call. This CDR3 is 11 amino acids long. V lost 5 bases, J lost 7 bases, and 8 bases lay in between. The V gene's germline CDR1 is LNHDA and CDR2 SQIVND (reference sequence). Here the CDR3 DNA reads TGTGCCAGTAGTGTGAGCAGTGGCTACACCTTC. This translates into CASSVSSGYTF.

This clonotype was counted between two and nine times. The chain carries TRBV29-1 and TRBJ2-7; 9 bases map to TRBD2. Germline CDR1 SQVTM, CDR2 ANQGSEA. This CDR3 comprises 19 residues. The trim removed 2 bases at V and 2 bases at J, leaving 19 bases unmatched. The CDR3 is CSVERIGASGTLNTYEQYF. CDR3 coding DNA: TGCAGCGTTGAAAGAATAGGGGCTAGCGGGACCTTAAATACCTACGAGCAGTACTTC.

The chain employs TRBV11-2 and TRBJ2-7; perhaps TRBD2 as D (6 bases). The CDR3 length is 12 residues. From germline, CDR1 is SGHAT and CDR2 FQNNGV. With 5 bases removed from V and 5 bases from J, the gap between germline ends came to 10 bases. The CDR3 DNA is TGTGCCAGCAGCCAGGGACTTGACGAGCAGTACTTC. It encodes CASSQGLDEQYF.

This clonotype was observed many times. J is TRBJ1-6 and V is TRBV4-3; possibly TRBD1 for D (6 bases). V lost 0 bases to trimming and J lost 10 bases, with 13 bases between them. The CDR3 covers 15 residues. Germline-derived CDR1 and CDR2 are LGHNA and YSLEER. This chain's CDR3 is CASSQEQGLSSPLHF. CDR3 coding DNA: TGCGCCAGCAGCCAAGAGCAGGGGCTCTCGTCACCCCTCCACTTT.

This clonotype was counted at least ten times. J is TRBJ1-1 and V is TRBV19; no definite D call. V lost 5 bases and J 1 base, leaving 14 bases between the germline ends. The CDR3 loop spans 15 amino acids. CDR1 is LNHDA and CDR2 is SQIVND in the germline V gene (reference sequence). The CDR3: CASSVLRAKNTEAFF. The CDR3 DNA reads TGTGCCAGTAGTGTCTTGAGGGCCAAGAACACTGAAGCTTTCTTT.

Ten or more counts support this clonotype. The chain carries TRBV19 and TRBJ1-5, with a possible D match to TRBD1 (5 bases). V was shortened by 4 bases and J by 3 bases, with 19 bases between the two germline ends. The CDR3 is 17 amino acids. Per the germline V gene, CDR1 is LNHDA and CDR2 is SQIVND (reference sequence). The CDR3 coding sequence is TGTGCCAGTAGTACACACCGGGACGGAGGTTACAATCAGCCCCAGCATTTT. Translating gives CASSTHRDGGYNQPQHF.

With regard to this clonotype: A read error may account for a junction end that differs from germline. J is TRBJ1-6 and V is TRBV10-2; weak D call: TRBD1 (6 bases). The CDR3 length is 17 residues. CDR1 is WSHSY and CDR2 is SAAADI in the germline V gene. CDR3 sequence (DNA): TGTGCCAGCAGCCAAGATCGGGGACATAGGTATAATTCACCCCTCCACTTT. Amino acids: CASSQDRGHRYNSPLHF.

This clonotype has ten or more counts. The V call is TRBV10-3, the J call TRBJ2-7, with unresolved D. CDR1 and CDR2 from the germline V gene are ENHRY and SYGVKD. V lost 3 bases and J lost 1, with 13 bases in between. The CDR3 length is 15 residues. This CDR3 reads CAISDPVGQSYEQYF. CDR3 coding DNA: TGTGCCATCAGTGACCCCGTAGGGCAGTCCTACGAGCAGTACTTC.

The sample holds many counts of this clonotype. The chain combines TRBV7-8 with TRBJ2-5; D gene uncertain. V was shortened by 5 bases and J by 4 bases, with 11 bases between the two germline ends. The CDR3 is 13 amino acids. Looked up from germline, CDR1 is SGHVS and CDR2 is FQNEAQ. The DNA for the CDR3 is TGTGCCAGCAGCAAGGACCTTCGAGAGACCCAGTACTTC. It is translated as CASSKDLRETQYF.

This clonotype was detected ten times or more. The V call is TRBV6-5, the J call TRBJ1-2; no definite D call. The V end lost 2 bases, the J end lost 10 bases, and 11 bases lay between the germline ends. The CDR3 runs 12 residues. Germline assignment: CDR1 MNHEY and CDR2 SVGAGI. The DNA for the CDR3 is TGTGCCAGCAGTTACAGCCACGACTACTACACCTTC. Its protein product is CASSYSHDYYTF.

Comment on this clonotype: Just one base apart from a much larger clone, this may be a read error. The V call is TRBV7-9, the J call TRBJ1-6; tentatively, D is TRBD1 (5 bases). Germline CDR1 and CDR2: SEHNR and FQNEAQ (reference sequence). V lost 5 bases to trimming and J lost 8 bases, with 13 bases between them. CDR3 length equals 14 residues. The CDR3 loop is CASSEGRVDSPLHF. The CDR3 DNA follows: TGTGCCAGCAGCGAAGGCAGGGTGGATTCACCCCTCCACTTT. Variable domain in full (rest from reference TRBV7-9 and TRBJ1-6): DTGVSQNPRHKITKRGQNVTFRCDPISEHNRLYWYRQTLGQGPEFLTYFQNEAQLEKSRLLSDRFSAERPKGSFSTLEIQRTEQGDSAMYLCASSEGRVDSPLHFGNGTRLTVT.

The V gene is TRBV6-2 or TRBV6-3, the J gene TRBJ2-7, with TRBD2 matching over 10 bases. This CDR3 is 18 amino acids long. J lost 5 bases, V lost 2 bases, and 15 bases had no gene match. Germline CDR1 and CDR2: MNHEY and SVGEGT. The CDR3 DNA sequence: TGTGCCAGCAGTTACAGCGGGCTAGCGGGGGTCATCCTGGACGAGCAGTACTTC. Translated: CASSYSGLAGVILDEQYF.

Ten or more counts support this clonotype. V usage is TRBV20-1 and J usage is TRBJ1-4; no firm D call. V lost 3 bases to trimming and J lost 15 bases, with 14 bases between them. The CDR3 extends over 11 amino acids. Per the germline V gene, CDR1 is DFQATT and CDR2 is SNEGSKA (reference sequence). The CDR3 loop is CSASEGKKVFF. The CDR3 DNA follows: TGCAGTGCTAGCGAGGGAAAGAAGGTGTTTTTT.

In this sample, this clonotype turned up many times. The rearrangement links TRBV9 to TRBJ1-6; TRBD1 is a possible D gene (6 bases). Trimming removed 0 bases from V and 9 bases from J, with 13 bases in between. CDR1 and CDR2 (germline): SGDLS, YYNGEE. This CDR3 has 15 residues. The CDR3 nucleotides are TGTGCCAGCAGCGTAGTCCACGGGGGCATTTCACCCCTCCACTTT. Amino acid sequence: CASSVVHGGISPLHF.

This clonotype was detected many times. The J gene is TRBJ1-2, the V gene TRBV2; tentative D call: TRBD1 (5 bases). In germline, CDR1 is SNHLY, CDR2 FYNNEI. The CDR3 sequence is 14 residues long. The germline V and J ends were trimmed by 7 bases and 4 bases, with 16 bases remaining between them. In nucleotides, the CDR3 is TGTGCCAGCAACTACAGGTCTTCTGGCTATGGCTACACCTTC. Encoded protein: CASNYRSSGYGYTF.